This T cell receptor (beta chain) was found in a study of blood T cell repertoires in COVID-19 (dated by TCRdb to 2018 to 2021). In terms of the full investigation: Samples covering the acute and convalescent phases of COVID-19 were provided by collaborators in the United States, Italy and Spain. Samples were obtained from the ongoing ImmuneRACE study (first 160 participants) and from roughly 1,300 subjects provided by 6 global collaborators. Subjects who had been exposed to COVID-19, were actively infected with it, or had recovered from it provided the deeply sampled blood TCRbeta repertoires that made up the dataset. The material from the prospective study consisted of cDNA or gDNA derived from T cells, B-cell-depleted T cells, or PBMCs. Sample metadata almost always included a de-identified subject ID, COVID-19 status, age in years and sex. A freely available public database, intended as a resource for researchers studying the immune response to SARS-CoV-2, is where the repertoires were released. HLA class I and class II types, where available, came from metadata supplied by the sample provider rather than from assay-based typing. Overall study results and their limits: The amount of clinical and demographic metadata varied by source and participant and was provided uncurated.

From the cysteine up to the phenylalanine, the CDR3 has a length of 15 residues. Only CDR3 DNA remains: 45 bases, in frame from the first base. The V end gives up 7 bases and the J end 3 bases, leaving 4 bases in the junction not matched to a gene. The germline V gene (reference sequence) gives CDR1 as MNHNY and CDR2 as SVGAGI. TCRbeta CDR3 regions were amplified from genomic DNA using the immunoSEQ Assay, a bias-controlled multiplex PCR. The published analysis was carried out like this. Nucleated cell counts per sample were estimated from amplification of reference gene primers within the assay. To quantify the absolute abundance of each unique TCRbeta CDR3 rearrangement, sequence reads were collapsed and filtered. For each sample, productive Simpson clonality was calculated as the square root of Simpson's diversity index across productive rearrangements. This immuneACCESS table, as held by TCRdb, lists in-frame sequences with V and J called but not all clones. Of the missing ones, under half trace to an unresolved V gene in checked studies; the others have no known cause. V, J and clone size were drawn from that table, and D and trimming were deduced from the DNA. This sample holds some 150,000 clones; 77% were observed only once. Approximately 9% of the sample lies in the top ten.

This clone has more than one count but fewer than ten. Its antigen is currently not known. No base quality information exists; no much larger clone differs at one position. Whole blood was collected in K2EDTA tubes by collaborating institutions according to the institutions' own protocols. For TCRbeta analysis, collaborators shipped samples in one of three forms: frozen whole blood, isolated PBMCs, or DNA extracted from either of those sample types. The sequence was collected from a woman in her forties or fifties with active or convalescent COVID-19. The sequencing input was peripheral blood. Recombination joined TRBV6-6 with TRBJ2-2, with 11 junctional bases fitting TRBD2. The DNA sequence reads TGTGCCAGCATAGCGGGAGGGGCGGACACCGGGGAGCTGTTTTTT. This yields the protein CASIAGGADTGELFF.